The TCR beta chain described here comes from a study of T cells of healthy individuals. From germline, CDR1 is SGHRS and CDR2 YFSETQ. With 0 bases clipped from V and 7 bases from J, the junction kept 10 bases outside the gene matches. The CDR3 spans 16 residues. TCRdb fed the 5' RACE reads into MiXCR, producing one record per CDR3 protein. The data show tens of thousands of distinct CDR3 sequences, approximately 14% seen once. There are a few counts of this clonotype. The gene calls are TRBV5-1 and TRBJ1-1; 9 bases map to TRBD1. This TCR was recovered from a human donor in good health. This chain's CDR3 is CASSLDRGRRIDEAFF. Written as DNA, the CDR3 is TGCGCCAGCAGCTTGGACAGGGGGCGACGGATTGATGAAGCTTTCTTT.